Listed below are T cell receptor beta chains from one sample, sequenced in a study of spatial heterogeneity in lung cancer. A single record per CDR3 protein comes from TCRdb applying MiXCR to the 5' RACE reads. The profile shows some 16,000 distinct CDR3 sequences, approximately 6.3% of them singletons. Material: lung tumor tissue, obtained at surgery. The receptor source for this set is a female donor with early-stage non-small cell lung cancer. Both conserved end residues are part of each CDR3. The order of the fields is V gene, CDR3 length, J gene, clone size, D gene, CDR3 protein, CDR3 DNA. A D gene is named only where the DNA matches it firmly. Clone size is stated in some rows and not others, as once, few, many or a class when expanded.

>TRBV30|14|TRBJ2-3|many|TRBD1
CAVIGTGNTDTQYF
TGTGCGGTAATAGGGACAGGGAACACAGATACGCAGTATTTT
>TRBV10-3|13|TRBJ1-1|many|TRBD1
CATRDRGNTEAFF
TGTGCCACCCGAGACAGGGGGAACACTGAAGCTTTCTTT
>TRBV7-3|13|TRBJ1-5|medium-sized|-
CASSTTVGQPQHF
TGTGCCAGCAGCACTACAGTGGGTCAGCCCCAGCATTTT
>TRBV7-2|13|TRBJ2-1|many|-
CATSQQVGNEQFF
TGTGCCACGAGCCAGCAAGTCGGCAATGAGCAGTTCTTC
>TRBV7-8|14|TRBJ2-2|medium-sized|TRBD1
CASSLQGAAGELFF
TGTGCCAGCAGCTTACAGGGGGCTGCCGGGGAGCTGTTTTTT
>TRBV5-5|12|TRBJ1-2|many|-
CASSLEQGRYTF
TGTGCCAGCAGCTTGGAGCAGGGACGCTACACCTTC
>TRBV10-3|12|TRBJ1-1|many|-
CAISEFGSEAFF
TGTGCCATCAGTGAGTTCGGGTCTGAAGCTTTCTTT
>TRBV20-1|13|TRBJ2-7|many|TRBD2
CSAISGSTYEQYF
TGCAGTGCTATTAGCGGGTCTACCTACGAGCAGTACTTC
>TRBV30|16|TRBJ2-1|many|TRBD2
CAWNSGGANPYNEQFF
TGTGCCTGGAATAGCGGGGGGGCGAACCCCTACAATGAGCAGTTCTTC
>TRBV13|15|TRBJ2-3|-|TRBD2
CASSFPSGGWDTQYF
TGTGCCAGCAGCTTCCCTAGCGGGGGCTGGGATACGCAGTATTTT
>TRBV28|13|TRBJ1-2|many|TRBD1
CASSFGQGFGYTF
TGTGCCAGCAGTTTCGGACAGGGGTTTGGCTACACCTTC
>TRBV7-2|14|TRBJ2-3|many|TRBD2
CASSVGLAANTQYF
TGTGCCAGCAGCGTGGGACTAGCGGCGAATACGCAGTATTTT
>TRBV28|15|TRBJ1-5|medium-sized|TRBD1
CASSPPTGWVQPQHF
TGTGCCAGCAGTCCACCGACAGGGTGGGTTCAGCCCCAGCATTTT
>TRBV11-2|20|TRBJ1-5|many|TRBD1
CASSPFGRGQGAPGNQPQHF
TGTGCCAGCAGCCCGTTTGGTCGGGGACAGGGGGCGCCGGGCAATCAGCCCCAGCATTTT
>TRBV7-3|16|TRBJ1-4|many|-
CASSLSFGGQGEKLFF
TGTGCCAGCAGCTTATCATTTGGAGGTCAAGGTGAAAAACTGTTTTTT
>TRBV7-9|16|TRBJ2-7|-|-
CASSLLQGGSSYEQYF
TGTGCCAGCAGCTTATTGCAGGGGGGGAGCTCCTACGAGCAGTACTTC
>TRBV27|16|TRBJ2-3|many|-
CASSLNSGRFTDTQYF
TGTGCCAGCAGTTTAAATTCAGGGCGGTTCACAGATACGCAGTATTTT
>TRBV6-1|14|TRBJ2-7|-|TRBD1
CASSGDRGTYEQYF
TGTGCCAGCAGTGGGGACAGGGGGACCTACGAGCAGTACTTC
>TRBV28|14|TRBJ1-2|many|-
CASSLSSGADGYTF
TGTGCCAGCAGTTTATCGTCGGGGGCTGATGGCTACACCTTC
>TRBV7-9|13|TRBJ1-2|many|-
CASSLEQGVGYTF
TGTGCCAGCAGCTTAGAGCAGGGCGTAGGCTACACCTTC
>TRBV5-1|13|TRBJ2-3|many|-
CASSFSDTDTQYF
TGCGCCAGCAGCTTCTCGGATACAGATACGCAGTATTTT
>TRBV7-2|15|TRBJ2-4|many|-
CASSPVGSVQNIQYF
TGTGCCAGCAGCCCCGTGGGGAGCGTCCAAAACATTCAGTACTTC
>TRBV5-4|15|TRBJ1-2|-|TRBD1
CASTPGGTENYGYTF
TGTGCCAGCACCCCCGGAGGGACAGAGAACTATGGCTACACCTTC
>TRBV29-1|14|TRBJ1-1|many|-
CSAHRTAMNTEAFF
TGCAGCGCCCACCGGACAGCGATGAACACTGAAGCTTTCTTT
>TRBV20-1|12|TRBJ1-2|few|-
CSARTGNYGYTF
TGCAGTGCTAGGACGGGGAACTATGGCTACACCTTC
>TRBV20-1|15|TRBJ1-4|-|-
CSARALSGSGEKLFF
TGCAGTGCTAGGGCCCTGAGTGGGAGCGGTGAAAAACTGTTTTTT
>TRBV20-1|15|TRBJ1-3|medium-sized|TRBD1
CSARGQGYSGNTIYF
TGCAGTGCTAGAGGACAGGGTTACTCTGGAAACACCATATATTTT
>TRBV28|16|TRBJ2-1|few|TRBD2
CASSPGGLAGDNEQFF
TGTGCCAGCAGTCCGGGGGGGCTAGCGGGGGACAATGAGCAGTTCTTC
>TRBV20-1|14|TRBJ2-2|few|TRBD1
CSAFQGGTTGELFF
TGCAGTGCATTTCAAGGGGGCACGACCGGGGAGCTGTTTTTT
>TRBV9|14|TRBJ2-3|many|TRBD1
CASSAGGGTDTQYF
TGTGCCAGCAGCGCAGGGGGCGGCACAGATACGCAGTATTTT
>TRBV18|15|TRBJ1-6|-|-
CASSPVTVKNSPLHF
TGTGCCAGCTCACCAGTTACGGTGAAAAATTCACCCCTCCACTTT
>TRBV14|18|TRBJ2-4|many|-
CASSQDGTRTQKKNIQYF
TGTGCCAGCAGCCAAGATGGCACACGGACGCAAAAAAAAAACATTCAGTACTTC
>TRBV20-1|13|TRBJ2-6|many|-
CSARDRVANVLTF
TGCAGTGCCAGAGACCGGGTCGCCAACGTCCTGACTTTC
>TRBV20-1|15|TRBJ2-3|many|TRBD2
CSARGTSRDTDTQYF
TGCAGTGCTAGGGGGACTAGCAGGGATACAGATACGCAGTATTTT
>TRBV7-9|15|TRBJ1-3|many|TRBD1
CASSSQGVTSNTIYF
TGTGCCAGCAGCTCCCAGGGGGTCACATCAAACACCATATATTTT
>TRBV6-5|13|TRBJ2-2|many|-
CASSIQGTGELFF
TGTGCCAGCAGCATCCAGGGGACCGGGGAGCTGTTTTTT
>TRBV20-1|12|TRBJ1-2|many|-
CSARGINYGYTF
TGCAGTGCTAGAGGGATTAACTATGGCTACACCTTC
>TRBV20-1|14|TRBJ2-7|many|-
CSAPKPGTSYEQYF
TGCAGTGCCCCTAAACCCGGGACCTCCTACGAGCAGTACTTC
>TRBV7-9|15|TRBJ2-2|many|-
CASSGGAQDTGELFF
TGTGCCAGCAGCGGTGGGGCGCAGGACACCGGGGAGCTGTTTTTT
>TRBV12-3/TRBV12-4|17|TRBJ2-7|few|-
CASSPGCFRGGRVEQYF
TGTGCCAGCAGTCCGGGATGTTTCAGGGGGGGAAGGGTCGAGCAGTACTTC
>TRBV19|14|TRBJ2-7|many|TRBD1
CASSMADRDHEQYF
TGTGCCAGTAGTATGGCGGACAGGGATCACGAGCAGTACTTC
>TRBV28|15|TRBJ1-6|many|TRBD1
CASSPPGQGSSPLHF
TGTGCCAGCAGCCCTCCGGGACAGGGGTCTTCACCCCTCCACTTT
>TRBV12-3/TRBV12-4|12|TRBJ1-1|many|-
CASSFGATEAFF
TGTGCCAGCAGTTTTGGGGCCACTGAAGCTTTCTTT
>TRBV7-9|20|TRBJ1-2|many|-
CASSSSVLRGRRGSNYGYTF
TGTGCCAGCAGCTCCTCAGTACTTCGAGGGAGACGAGGGTCTAACTATGGCTACACCTTC
>TRBV11-2|17|TRBJ2-7|few|-
CASSLGRPGAISYEQYF
TGTGCCAGCAGCTTAGGTCGCCCGGGGGCCATCTCCTACGAGCAGTACTTC
>TRBV19|13|TRBJ2-5|many|-
CASSVGRGETQYF
TGTGCCAGTAGTGTCGGACGAGGGGAGACCCAGTACTTC
>TRBV18|13|TRBJ2-5|few|-
CASSPRQEETQYF
TGTGCCAGCTCACCTCGACAGGAAGAGACCCAGTACTTC
>TRBV20-1|15|TRBJ2-2|-|TRBD2
CSAPRRGGWPGELFF
TGCAGTGCACCTCGACGGGGGGGATGGCCCGGGGAGCTGTTTTTT